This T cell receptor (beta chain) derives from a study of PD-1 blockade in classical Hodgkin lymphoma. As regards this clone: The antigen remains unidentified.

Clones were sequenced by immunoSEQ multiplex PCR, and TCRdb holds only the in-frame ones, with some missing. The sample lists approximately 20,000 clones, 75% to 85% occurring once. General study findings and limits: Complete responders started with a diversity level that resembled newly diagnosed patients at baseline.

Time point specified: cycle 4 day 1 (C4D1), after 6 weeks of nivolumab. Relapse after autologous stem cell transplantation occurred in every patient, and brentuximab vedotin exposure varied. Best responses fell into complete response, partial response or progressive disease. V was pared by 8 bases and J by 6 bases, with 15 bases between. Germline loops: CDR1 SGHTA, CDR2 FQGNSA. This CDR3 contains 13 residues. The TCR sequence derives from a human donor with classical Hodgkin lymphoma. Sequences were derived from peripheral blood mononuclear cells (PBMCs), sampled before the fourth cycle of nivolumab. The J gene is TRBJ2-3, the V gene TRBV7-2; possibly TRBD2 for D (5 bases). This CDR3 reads CASSRGGADTQYF. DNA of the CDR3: TGTGCCAGCTCCCGAGGAGGTGCGGATACGCAGTATTTT.